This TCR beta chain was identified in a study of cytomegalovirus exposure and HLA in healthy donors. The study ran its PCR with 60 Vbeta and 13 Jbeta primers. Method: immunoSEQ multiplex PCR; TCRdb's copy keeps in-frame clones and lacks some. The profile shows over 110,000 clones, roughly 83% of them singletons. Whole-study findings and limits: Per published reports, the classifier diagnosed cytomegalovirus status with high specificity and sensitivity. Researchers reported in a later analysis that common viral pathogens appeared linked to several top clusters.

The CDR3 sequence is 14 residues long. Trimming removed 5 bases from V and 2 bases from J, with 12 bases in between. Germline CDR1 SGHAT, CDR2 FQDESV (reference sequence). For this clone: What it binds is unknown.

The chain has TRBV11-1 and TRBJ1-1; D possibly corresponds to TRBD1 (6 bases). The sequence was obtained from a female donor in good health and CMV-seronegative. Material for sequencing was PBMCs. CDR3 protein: CASSSRTANTEAFF. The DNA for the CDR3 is TGTGCCAGCAGCAGTCGGACAGCTAACACTGAAGCTTTCTTT.